This T cell receptor beta chain was sequenced for a study of OX40 agonist ivuxolimab in advanced cancers. Study-wide points: More expanded clones were seen, on average, in CD8+ T cells than in CD4+. Clones of CD4+ and CD8+ blood T cells grew by week 6 at doses of 0.1 to 3.0 mg/kg.

The germline V gene encodes CDR1 MNHEY and CDR2 SVGAGI. V lost 2 bases, J lost 3 bases, and 13 bases lay in between. The CDR3 covers 15 residues. Note on this clone: As yet, its antigen is unknown.

Repertoires were generated with immunoSEQ multiplex PCR, while TCRdb's copy carries only in-frame clones and drops some. The profile covers around 80,000 clones, with over 75% appearing a single time and roughly 0.58% taken by the ten largest. This chain links TRBV6-5 with TRBJ1-1; perhaps TRBD1 as D (6 bases). Sequenced material: CD4+ or CD8+ T cells sorted from blood, taken in a trial of the OX40 agonist ivuxolimab. The TCR sequence derives from an adult with an advanced solid tumor such as melanoma, head and neck, liver or kidney cancer. The CDR3 reads CASSYAGAGDTEAFF. For the CDR3, the DNA is TGTGCCAGCAGTTACGCAGGGGCCGGGGACACTGAAGCTTTCTTT.